The rows below give T cell receptor beta chains drawn from one sample of a study of blood T cell repertoires in COVID-19. TCRdb keeps only in-frame clones here, not all; method: immunoSEQ multiplex PCR. The data show more than 350,000 clones, 80% to 90% seen once. Sequencing was performed on PBMCs or T cells enriched from blood (not recorded which). The receptors derive from a woman aged 50 to 65 who had recovered from COVID-19. The CDR3 runs from the conserved cysteine through the conserved F or W. D genes are given only for firm matches. Only part of the rows carry a size: once, few, many, or a class if the clone is expanded.

clone size	V gene	D gene	CDR3 length	J gene	CDR3 DNA	CDR3 protein
-	TRBV5-1	-	16	TRBJ1-3	TGCGCCAGCAGCTTGGAAACGTTCTCACTCGGAAACACCATATATTTT	CASSLETFSLGNTIYF
once	TRBV11-1	TRBD2	13	TRBJ2-7	TGTGCCAGCAGCTCTGACGGGGGGTACGAGCAGTACTTC	CASSSDGGYEQYF
few	TRBV6-5	TRBD1	15	TRBJ2-7	TGTGCCAGCAGTCTAAGACAGGGCGCCCTGGGGGAGCAGTACTTC	CASSLRQGALGEQYF
-	TRBV18	-	15	TRBJ1-5	TGTGCCAGCTCACCACGCCGGGGGTACAATCAGCCCCAGCATTTT	CASSPRRGYNQPQHF
-	TRBV9	-	14	TRBJ2-1	TGTGCCAGCAGCGAGGGGGGGCGGAGTGGTGAGCAGTTCTTC	CASSEGGRSGEQFF
-	TRBV19	-	16	TRBJ2-2	TGTGCCAGCGCAAACACAGGGCGTCTTAGAACCGGGGAGCTGTTTTTT	CASANTGRLRTGELFF
-	TRBV14	-	11	TRBJ2-7	TGTGCCAGCAGCCAAGTAAACGAGCAGTACTTC	CASSQVNEQYF
few	TRBV28	-	14	TRBJ1-2	TGTGCCAGCAGTTCCAGTTCCGGGGGTCGTGGCTACACCTTC	CASSSSSGGRGYTF
-	TRBV30	-	12	TRBJ1-2	TGTGCCTGGAGTGTTCAGGACTATGGCTACACCTTC	CAWSVQDYGYTF
-	TRBV6-5	-	15	TRBJ2-7	TGTGCCAGCAGTTACGGGGGGGCGCTGAGCTACGAGCAGTACTTC	CASSYGGALSYEQYF
-	TRBV7-9	-	17	TRBJ2-7	TGTGCCAGCAGCTTTAGGCGTCAGCGGGCGAGCTCCTACGAGCAGTACTTC	CASSFRRQRASSYEQYF
-	TRBV28	-	15	TRBJ1-5	TGTGCCAGCAGGACAACAGGGTATAGCAATCAGCCCCAGCATTTT	CASRTTGYSNQPQHF
-	TRBV5-1	TRBD2	16	TRBJ2-2	TGCGCCAGCAGGGCCACTAGCGGGGGTGGCACCGGGGAGCTGTTTTTT	CASRATSGGGTGELFF
-	TRBV7-9	-	15	TRBJ1-1	TGTGCCAGCAGCTCTTCCGGGACACTAGACACTGAAGCTTTCTTT	CASSSSGTLDTEAFF
-	TRBV5-6	TRBD1	15	TRBJ1-3	TGTGCCAGCAGCTTGGTGGGGACAGGGGGAAACACCATATATTTT	CASSLVGTGGNTIYF
-	TRBV5-1	-	15	TRBJ1-1	TGCGCCAGCAGCTCGGACCCCAGGGGAGGGATTAGAGCTTTCTTT	CASSSDPRGGIRAFF
-	TRBV7-9	-	16	TRBJ2-3	TGTGCCAGCAGCTCCAGGGGCCTAACCCCCACAGATACGCAGTATTTT	CASSSRGLTPTDTQYF
-	TRBV6-1	TRBD2	18	TRBJ2-3	TGTGCCAGCAGTGACCGGACTAGCGGGGGAAGAATGGCAGATACGCAGTATTTT	CASSDRTSGGRMADTQYF
few	TRBV2	TRBD1	14	TRBJ2-2	TGTGCCAGCAGCACAGGGGAATATACCGGGGAGCTGTTTTTT	CASSTGEYTGELFF
-	TRBV27	TRBD2	14	TRBJ2-7	TGTGCCAGCAGGAGCGGGGGGAGAGTATACGAGCAGTACTTC	CASRSGGRVYEQYF
few	TRBV30	-	15	TRBJ2-7	TGTGCCTGGAGTCCTCCCCCGGCAGGGAACTACGAGCAGTACTTC	CAWSPPPAGNYEQYF
-	TRBV6-5	-	14	TRBJ1-1	TGTGCCAGCAGTACCGGGGGGCTGCGGGGGGAAGCTTTCTTT	CASSTGGLRGEAFF